A single sample is the source of the 8 T cell receptor beta chains below, sequenced in a study of control samples from healthy donors and cancer patients. Using immunoSEQ multiplex PCR, the repertoire was profiled, and TCRdb retains in-frame clones only, with some absent. Of about 86,000 clones in the sample, 94% were seen once. The source material was blood. These receptor sequences come from a woman aged 18-29 years in good health.

The chain carries TRBV5-6 and TRBJ2-7; the D is unclear. Germline V gene lookup returns CDR1 SGHDT and CDR2 YYEEEE. The CDR3 is 13 amino acids. The ends were cut back, 1 base at V and 2 bases at J, with 7 bases in the middle. The CDR3 nucleotides read TGTGCCAGCAGCTTGACGGCTACCTACGAGCAGTACTTC. This translates into CASSLTATYEQYF.

The rearrangement links TRBV27 to TRBJ1-2, with 9 bases fitting TRBD1. Germline CDR1 is MNHEY and CDR2 is SMNVEV (reference sequence). This CDR3 spans 14 amino acids. Trimming took 6 bases from V and 3 from J; bases not matched to a gene: 5. The CDR3 reads CASSSTGGYYGYTF. Here the CDR3 DNA reads TGTGCCAGCAGCTCGACAGGGGGTTACTATGGCTACACCTTC.

The chain uses TRBV29-1 and TRBJ1-1, with D uncertain. This CDR3 is 13 amino acids long. Germline CDR1 SQVTM, CDR2 ANQGSEA. Trimming shortened V by 7 bases and J by 1 base, and 13 bases separated the two germline ends. The CDR3 loop is CSGTLSQNTEAFF. CDR3 nucleotide sequence: TGCAGCGGTACTCTAAGTCAGAACACTGAAGCTTTCTTT.

This chain connects TRBV5-4 to TRBJ1-2, with D possibly matching TRBD1 (5 bases). Trimming pared 2 bases from V and 4 bases from J, leaving 6 bases between. Germline CDR1 reads SGHNT; CDR2 reads YYREEE (reference sequence). This CDR3 region has 12 residues. The CDR3 DNA reads TGTGCCAGCAGCTTCGGGGCCTATGGCTACACCTTC. Translating it yields CASSFGAYGYTF.

V and J are TRBV9 and TRBJ2-3; D perhaps matches TRBD2 (5 bases). This CDR3 spans 16 amino acids. The germline gives CDR1 SGDLS, CDR2 YYNGEE. V was clipped by 0 bases and J by 0 bases, with 11 bases between them. The chain's CDR3 is CASSVEGGTSTDTQYF. The CDR3 nucleotides are TGTGCCAGCAGCGTAGAAGGAGGCACTAGCACAGATACGCAGTATTTT. The full variable domain, completed using reference TRBV9 and TRBJ2-3, is DSGVTQTPKHLITATGQRVTLRCSPRSGDLSVYWYQQSLDQGLQFLIQYYNGEERAKGNILERFSAQQFPDLHSELNLSSLELGDSALYFCASSVEGGTSTDTQYFGPGTRLTVL.

V usage is TRBV6-6 and J usage is TRBJ1-4, with D maybe TRBD1 (6 bases). The V end was cut by 10 bases, the J end by 7 bases, with 16 bases between. Looked up from germline, CDR1 is MNHNY and CDR2 is SVGAGI (reference sequence). The CDR3 totals 13 residues. The DNA for the CDR3 is TGTGCCATCCTGAACAGGGCGAGTGAAAAACTGTTTTTT. Protein sequence: CAILNRASEKLFF.

The rearrangement joins TRBV9 to TRBJ2-3; D remains unclear. The CDR3 is made up of 16 amino acids. Germline assignment: CDR1 SGDLS and CDR2 YYNGEE. V was shortened by 2 bases and J by 0 bases, with 13 bases between the two germline ends. The CDR3 DNA reads as TGTGCCAGCAGCGTTCTCGGCTATTCTAGCACAGATACGCAGTATTTT. It codes for CASSVLGYSSTDTQYF. The full variable domain, with the rest looked up from reference TRBV9 and TRBJ2-3, is DSGVTQTPKHLITATGQRVTLRCSPRSGDLSVYWYQQSLDQGLQFLIQYYNGEERAKGNILERFSAQQFPDLHSELNLSSLELGDSALYFCASSVLGYSSTDTQYFGPGTRLTVL.

This rearrangement joins TRBV28 to TRBJ1-2; D not resolved. The germline gives CDR1 MDHEN, CDR2 SYDVKM. The V end was cut by 6 bases, the J end by 4 bases, with 12 bases between. The CDR3 spans 13 residues. This chain's CDR3 is CASRPTGVYGYTF. The CDR3, as DNA: TGTGCCAGCAGGCCGACTGGAGTCTATGGCTACACCTTC.